This TCR beta chain was observed in a study of T cells in Graves' hyperthyroidism and ophthalmopathy. Trimming took off 0 bases at V and 7 bases at J, with 5 bases between the two ends. The CDR3 is 12 residues long. CDR1 is KGHDR and CDR2 is SFDVKD in the germline V gene. PBMCs were derived from roughly 9.6 ml fresh peripheral blood. The source material, RNA transcripts, was used to amplify TCR beta CDR3 regions. First-round RT-PCR targeting the TCR CDR3 was performed with the HTBI primer set. TCRdb re-derived calls from the multiplex PCR reads in MiXCR, one entry per CDR3 protein. Of around 340,000 distinct CDR3 sequences listed, more than 11% were seen once; the top ten hold around 23%.

V is TRBV24-1 and J is TRBJ1-1; no clear D. The TCR comes from a woman aged 25 to 39 with Graves' hyperthyroidism. Material for sequencing was blood. The CDR3 nucleotides are TGTGCCACCAGTGATTTGCACGGTGAAGCTTTCTTT. This translates into CATSDLHGEAFF.